Included here is one T cell receptor (beta chain) sequence, with context. Its antigen is as yet unknown. Next came a second PCR, run for about 6 to 11 cycles, which used a sample-barcoded 5' primer along with a J-beta primer mix. TCRdb analysed the 5' RACE reads with MiXCR anew, one entry per CDR3 protein. The data contain 800,000 to 1,000,000 distinct CDR3 sequences, roughly 48% of them seen just once; the ten biggest clones take up roughly 13%. These data come from a study of blood T cells in healthy people across ages. Whole-study findings and limits: Estimates of diversity drawn from one million T cells were considered underestimates.

Germline V gene sequence: CDR1 MNHNS, CDR2 SASEGT. This CDR3 is built from 14 residues. V was clipped by 1 base and J by 0 bases, with 7 bases between them. In terms of origin and age, donors were healthy Caucasian individuals from Russia aged roughly 6 to 95. This sequence joins TRBV6-1 and TRBJ2-7; D is uncertain. This TCR was sampled from a young man in good health. Sequenced material: blood. The CDR3 nucleotides read TGTGCCAGCAGTGAAGGAAGCAGCTCCTACGAGCAGTACTTC. Its protein product is CASSEGSSSYEQYF.